The 22 T cell receptor beta chains presented below share a single source sample, sequenced in a study of T-cell memory formation after mild COVID-19 (TCRdb year 2021). The library was made by 5' RACE. The run used an Illumina NovaSeq 6000. Starting from the raw public reads, TCRdb applied fastp trimming at Q25, assembled clones with MiXCR and retained in-frame beta chains. Identical CDR3 protein sequences are pooled into one entry, listed with their most common genes and DNA. The table for this sample lists 350,000 to 400,000 distinct CDR3 sequences; around 20% of them were counted only once. Jointly, the top ten make up under 15% of the sample. The sample taken for sequencing was PBMCs or a T cell subset sorted from them (not recorded which). These TCRs come from an adult woman who had mild COVID-19 (a few samples of this study predate the infection). The sample titles of this study are shuffled in the database, so cell type and time point are left out; the donor was told from shared clones.

The CDR3 spells CASSKQGARAEAFF. CDR3 sequence (DNA): TGTGCCAGCAGTAAACAGGGGGCGCGGGCTGAAGCTTTCTTT. The genes are TRBV27 and TRBJ1-1, with 9 bases that match TRBD1. Germline V CDR1 and CDR2: MNHEY, SMNVEV (reference sequence). Trimming removed 5 bases from V and 6 bases from J; junction bases left unmatched: 7. The CDR3 totals 14 residues.

This sequence joins TRBV12-3 or TRBV12-4 and TRBJ1-1, with a weak D call TRBD1 (6 bases). V shed 5 bases and J shed 4 bases, with 17 bases lying between them. The CDR3 is 15 residues long. This CDR3 reads CASSGGRGGVTEAFF. In DNA form, the CDR3 reads TGTGCCAGCAGTGGGGGTCGGGGGGGCGTCACTGAAGCTTTCTTT.

This clonotype has a handful of counts. J is TRBJ2-1 and V is TRBV12-3 or TRBV12-4; D remains ambiguous. The CDR3 sequence is 16 residues long. Deletions cut 5 bases from V and 7 bases from J, with 21 bases between. CDR3 sequence reads: CASSQRLHQSVNEQFF. DNA of the CDR3: TGTGCCAGCAGTCAAAGACTTCACCAATCCGTAAATGAGCAGTTCTTC.

This clonotype was seen only a few times. The chain couples TRBV20-1 to TRBJ2-3; 11 nucleotides match TRBD2. The trim removed 0 bases at V and 3 bases at J, leaving 5 bases unmatched. Germline V CDR1 and CDR2: DFQATT, SNEGSKA (reference sequence). This CDR3 is built from 16 residues. CDR3 residues: CSARDPGLAVTDTQYF. The CDR3 DNA reads as TGCAGTGCTAGAGACCCGGGACTAGCGGTTACAGATACGCAGTATTTT.

The chain is built from TRBV4-3 and TRBJ2-7; 9 bases agree with TRBD1. The germline V gene encodes CDR1 LGHNA and CDR2 YSLEER. The V segment lost 4 bases and the J segment 1 base; nucleotides outside the gene matches: 8. This CDR3 is built from 16 residues. CDR3 in DNA: TGCGCCAGCAGCCCAGGACAGGGGAAAGGGTCCTACGAGCAGTACTTC. Protein product: CASSPGQGKGSYEQYF.

CDR3 protein: CASSHGTVYNSPLHF. CDR3 DNA: TGCGCCAGCAGCCACGGGACAGTCTATAATTCACCCCTCCACTTT. This chain uses TRBV4-1 with TRBJ1-6; 7 nucleotides line up with TRBD1. Germline trimming cut 3 bases from V and 3 bases from J; bases unmatched to any gene: 2. Germline V CDR1 and CDR2: MGHRA, YSYEKL. CDR3 length: 15 amino acids.

A few counts support this clonotype. CDR3 sequence (DNA): TGTGCCAGCAGCTTAGGGACAGGGAGTACTGAAGCTTTCTTT. It specifies CASSLGTGSTEAFF. V is TRBV7-9 and J is TRBJ1-1; 8 bases are a match to TRBD1. V was pared by 1 base and J by 5 bases, with 3 bases of the junction left unmatched. From germline, CDR1 is SEHNR and CDR2 FQNEAQ (reference sequence). This CDR3 contains 14 residues. Complete variable domain (other parts from reference TRBV7-9 and TRBJ1-1): DTGVSQNPRHKITKRGQNVTFRCDPISEHNRLYWYRQTLGQGPEFLTYFQNEAQLEKSRLLSDRFSAERPKGSFSTLEIQRTEQGDSAMYLCASSLGTGSTEAFFGQGTRLTVV.

This clonotype was seen more than once but under ten times. This sequence joins TRBV6-5 and TRBJ2-7; D is undetermined. Trimming took off 2 bases at V and 7 bases at J, with 12 bases between the two ends. Germline V gives CDR1 MNHEY, CDR2 SVGAGI. The CDR3 consists of 13 residues. This CDR3 reads CASSYTTHREQYF. The CDR3 DNA reads TGTGCCAGCAGTTACACTACCCATAGGGAGCAGTACTTC.

This clonotype was counted a few times. The chain joins TRBV5-1 to TRBJ1-4, with a weak D call TRBD1 (6 bases). With 4 bases removed from V and 0 bases from J, the gap between germline ends came to 10 bases. This CDR3 comprises 15 residues. Germline CDR1 is SGHRS and CDR2 is YFSETQ. The CDR3 coding sequence is TGCGCCAGCAGCCGGACAGTTGCAACTAATGAAAAACTGTTTTTT. It codes for CASSRTVATNEKLFF.

This clonotype has ten or more counts. This chain links TRBV6-5 with TRBJ2-2; D unclear. Trimming pared 5 bases from V and 0 bases from J, leaving 7 bases between. The CDR3 extends over 14 amino acids. From germline, CDR1 is MNHEY and CDR2 SVGAGI. This CDR3 reads CASSRTANTGELFF. The CDR3 nucleotides are TGTGCCAGCAGTCGGACGGCGAACACCGGGGAGCTGTTTTTT.

This chain connects TRBV27 to TRBJ2-7; a weak D match, TRBD1 (6 bases). V was clipped by 4 bases and J by 3 bases, with 13 bases between them. Germline V gene data show CDR1 as MNHEY and CDR2 as SMNVEV (reference sequence). The CDR3 extends over 14 amino acids. The CDR3 DNA follows: TGTGCCAGCAGTTCCTGGGACACCAACTACGAGCAGTACTTC. As protein: CASSSWDTNYEQYF.

Only a few counts were recorded for this clonotype. The CDR3 coding sequence is TGTGCCAGCAGTTCCCGCGACAGGGGGCCTTCTCAGCCCCAGCATTTT. The encoded protein is CASSSRDRGPSQPQHF. The chain joins TRBV27 to TRBJ1-5; 10 bases are a match to TRBD1. The germline CDR1 and CDR2 sequences are MNHEY and SMNVEV (reference sequence). The CDR3 extends over 16 amino acids. V shed 4 bases and J 6 bases; nucleotides not matched to a gene: 9.

The chain combines TRBV7-6 with TRBJ2-2; no clear D. The CDR3 length is 12 residues. Deletions cut 1 base from V and 8 bases from J, with 5 bases between. Per the germline V gene, CDR1 is SGHVS and CDR2 is FNYEAQ. CDR3 region: CASSLGWGELFF. In DNA form, the CDR3 reads TGTGCCAGCAGCTTAGGATGGGGGGAGCTGTTTTTT.

The chain combines TRBV6-1 with TRBJ2-7; D not resolved. The CDR3 covers 15 residues. V was clipped by 2 bases and J by 2 bases, with 13 bases between them. Germline V CDR1 and CDR2: MNHNS, SASEGT. The CDR3: CASSERALSAYEQYF. CDR3 nucleotide sequence: TGTGCCAGCAGTGAAAGGGCATTGTCGGCCTACGAGCAGTACTTC.

This rearrangement joins TRBV11-2 to TRBJ1-6; no reliable D call. Trimming removed 0 bases at V and 6 bases at J, with 9 bases between. The CDR3 extends over 15 amino acids. Looked up from germline, CDR1 is SGHAT and CDR2 is FQNNGV. CDR3 DNA sequence: TGTGCCAGCAGCTTAGAACTAGGCCGTAATTCACCCCTCCACTTT. Its translation is CASSLELGRNSPLHF.

In nucleotides, the CDR3 is TGTGCCACCAGTCGCGGATCGGGACAGTCCTACGAGCAGTACTTC. Encoded protein: CATSRGSGQSYEQYF. This sequence joins TRBV24-1 and TRBJ2-7, with 7 bases aligning to TRBD1. The V and J ends lost 6 bases and 1 base, in that order; junction bases with no gene match: 8. This CDR3 comprises 15 residues. Germline CDR1 KGHDR, CDR2 SFDVKD.

This chain uses TRBV7-2 with TRBJ1-1; D gene ambiguous. CDR3 size: 14 residues. CDR1 SGHTA and CDR2 FQGNSA come from the germline V gene. Trimming stripped 5 bases from V and 7 bases from J, with 17 bases between. The CDR3 protein is CASSPPGTRGEAFF. CDR3 DNA sequence: TGTGCCAGCAGCCCTCCGGGAACGCGCGGTGAAGCTTTCTTT.

The CDR3 DNA is TGCAGTGCTCACTCTGGACTAGTGAGAGAGCAGTACTTC. Protein product: CSAHSGLVREQYF. V usage is TRBV20-1 and J usage is TRBJ2-7; 7 nucleotides agree with TRBD2. Germline values: CDR1 DFQATT, CDR2 SNEGSKA (reference sequence). Germline trimming cut 5 bases from V and 7 bases from J; bases unmatched to any gene: 11. The CDR3 loop spans 13 amino acids.

The chain joins TRBV18 to TRBJ1-1, with 8 bases identical to TRBD1. Trimming removed 1 base from V and 0 bases from J; junction bases left unmatched: 1. Germline loops: CDR1 KGHSH, CDR2 LQKENI. The CDR3 covers 15 residues. This CDR3 is CASSPQTGVNTEAFF. In nucleotides, the CDR3 is TGTGCCAGCTCACCACAGACAGGGGTGAACACTGAAGCTTTCTTT.

In this sample, this clonotype turned up a few times. The rearrangement uses TRBV5-1 and TRBJ2-1; TRBD2 matches at 8 bases. The germline V gene has CDR1 SGHRS and CDR2 YFSETQ. Trimming removed 4 bases from V and 1 base from J; junction bases left unmatched: 4. There are 15 residues in the CDR3. The CDR3 region has the DNA TGCGCCAGCAGCGACCCTAGCGGGTCCTACAATGAGCAGTTCTTC. Residues: CASSDPSGSYNEQFF.

This clonotype was observed at least ten times. The gene calls are TRBV7-3 and TRBJ2-7; TRBD1 agrees at 9 bases. The germline gives CDR1 SGHTA, CDR2 FQGTGA. The CDR3 spans 15 residues. After removal of 1 base from V and 4 bases from J, the junction contained 5 bases not matched to a gene. The CDR3 loop is CASSLSGTGQYEQYF. Here the CDR3 DNA reads TGTGCCAGCAGCTTAAGCGGGACAGGGCAATACGAGCAGTACTTC. Combining the CDR3 with reference TRBV7-3 and TRBJ2-7 gives the whole variable domain GAGVSQTPSNKVTEKGKYVELRCDPISGHTALYWYRQSLGQGPEFLIYFQGTGAADDSGLPNDRFFAVRPEGSVSTLKIQRTERGDSAVYLCASSLSGTGQYEQYFGPGTRLTVT.

This clonotype was detected once. The chain employs TRBV20-1 and TRBJ2-3; 8 positions match TRBD2. The CDR3 sequence is 13 residues long. V gave up 6 bases and J gave up 5 bases; unmatched junction bases: 7. Germline CDR1 is DFQATT and CDR2 is SNEGSKA (reference sequence). CDR3 nucleotide sequence: TGCAGTGCGTCGAGCGGGAGAATAGATACGCAGTATTTT. Translated, it gives CSASSGRIDTQYF.